This T cell receptor (beta chain) was documented in a study of OX40 agonist ivuxolimab in advanced cancers. Sequencing was performed with immunoSEQ multiplex PCR; in TCRdb, only in-frame clones are kept and a portion is missing. In the table there are 70,000 to 80,000 clones, approximately 90% of which are singletons. CDR1 is SGDLS, CDR2 YYNGEE, per germline. CDR3 size: 15 residues. V shed 3 bases, J shed 2 bases, and the junction held 3 bases outside the gene matches. This clonotype was sampled from an adult with an advanced solid tumor such as melanoma, head and neck, liver or kidney cancer. The sequences come from CD4+ or CD8+ T cells sorted from blood, collected in a trial of the OX40 agonist ivuxolimab. J is TRBJ2-1 and V is TRBV9; 9 nucleotides align to TRBD2. CDR3 loop: CASSDSGSAYNEQFF. As DNA, the CDR3 is TGTGCCAGCAGCGATAGCGGGAGTGCCTACAATGAGCAGTTCTTC.